The 22 T cell receptor beta chains in this list originate from one sample, sequenced in a study of cytomegalovirus exposure and HLA in healthy donors. It was with 60 Vbeta and 13 Jbeta primers that the PCR ran. The data were produced by immunoSEQ multiplex PCR, yet TCRdb's version contains in-frame clones alone and is incomplete. This sample has about 200,000 clones; more than 70% occur once, and the top ten carry 1.5% to 2%. What was sequenced was PBMCs. The receptor set was obtained from a man aged 35 to 55 in good health and CMV-seropositive.

J is TRBJ1-1 and V is TRBV20-1; possibly TRBD1 for D (5 bases). V lost 5 bases to trimming and J lost 10 bases, with 14 bases between them. Germline V gives CDR1 DFQATT, CDR2 SNEGSKA (reference sequence). This CDR3 has 11 amino acids. The CDR3 nucleotides are TGCAGTGCTTCACAGGAATTCACAGCTTTCTTT. It yields the protein CSASQEFTAFF.

The rearrangement links TRBV28 to TRBJ2-5; D might be TRBD1 (5 bases). Trimming cost V 5 bases and J 5 bases, with 15 bases left between them. Germline-derived CDR1 and CDR2 are MDHEN and SYDVKM. This CDR3 spans 14 amino acids. For the CDR3, the DNA is TGTGCCAGCAGTGCCATGGGGCTCACTGAGACCCAGTACTTC. It translates to CASSAMGLTETQYF. Full variable domain (remainder filled in from reference TRBV28 and TRBJ2-5): DVKVTQSSRYLVKRTGEKVFLECVQDMDHENMFWYRQDPGLGLRLIYFSYDVKMKEKGDIPEGYSVSREKKERFSLILESASTNQTSMYLCASSAMGLTETQYFGPGTRLLVL.

V usage is TRBV14 and J usage is TRBJ2-3; TRBD2 agrees at 14 bases. V lost 5 bases, J lost 1 base, and 11 bases stayed unmatched. CDR3 length equals 19 residues. The germline CDR1 and CDR2 sequences are SGHDN and FVKESK. CDR3 sequence reads: CASSKRLAGGLGGTDTQYF. The DNA of the CDR3 is TGTGCCAGCAGCAAACGACTAGCGGGAGGGCTTGGTGGCACAGATACGCAGTATTTT. Full variable domain (rest looked up from reference TRBV14 and TRBJ2-3): EAGVTQFPSHSVIEKGQTVTLRCDPISGHDNLYWYRRVMGKEIKFLLHFVKESKQDESGMPNNRFLAERTGGTYSTLKVQPAELEDSGVYFCASSKRLAGGLGGTDTQYFGPGTRLTVL.

V gene TRBV5-1 combines with J gene TRBJ1-5, with 7 nucleotides matching TRBD1. With 4 bases clipped from V and 4 bases from J, the junction kept 8 bases outside the gene matches. The CDR3 is made up of 15 amino acids. Germline V gene sequence: CDR1 SGHRS, CDR2 YFSETQ. The CDR3 region is CASSQGQLPNQPQHF. The CDR3 region has the DNA TGCGCCAGCAGCCAGGGACAGCTCCCTAATCAGCCCCAGCATTTT.

The genes are TRBV9 and TRBJ2-1, with 13 bases lining up with TRBD2. Trimming took 3 bases from V and 8 from J; bases not matched to a gene: 5. Germline V gene data show CDR1 as SGDLS and CDR2 as YYNGEE. The CDR3 is made up of 15 amino acids. CDR3 loop: CASSGGTSGEHEQFF. The CDR3 nucleotides are TGTGCCAGCAGCGGGGGGACTAGCGGGGAACATGAGCAGTTCTTC.

This chain joins TRBV9 and TRBJ2-5; 9 bases fit TRBD2. There are 17 residues in the CDR3. The V gene's germline CDR1 is SGDLS and CDR2 YYNGEE. V lost 4 bases to trimming and J lost 2 bases; unmatched junction nucleotides: 12. CDR3 coding DNA: TGTGCCAGCAGCCCGACCCCCCGGACTAGCGAGCAAGAGACCCAGTACTTC. It yields the protein CASSPTPRTSEQETQYF. Based on the CDR3 plus reference TRBV9 and TRBJ2-5, the full variable domain is DSGVTQTPKHLITATGQRVTLRCSPRSGDLSVYWYQQSLDQGLQFLIQYYNGEERAKGNILERFSAQQFPDLHSELNLSSLELGDSALYFCASSPTPRTSEQETQYFGPGTRLLVL.

The rearrangement links TRBV9 to TRBJ2-1, with TRBD2 matching over 9 bases. The junction had 8 bases not matched to a gene; V was cut back by 3 bases and J by 7 bases. CDR1 is SGDLS and CDR2 is YYNGEE in the germline V gene. This CDR3 is built from 15 residues. This CDR3 reads CASSARAGGVNEQFF. CDR3 bases: TGTGCCAGCAGCGCAAGAGCGGGAGGTGTAAATGAGCAGTTCTTC.

The chain uses TRBV7-9 and TRBJ2-2; TRBD2 matches at 8 bases. Germline CDR1 reads SEHNR; CDR2 reads FQNEAQ (reference sequence). V shed 5 bases, J shed 5 bases, and the junction held 10 bases outside the gene matches. This CDR3 has 16 amino acids. CDR3 DNA: TGTGCCAGCAGCCCCAGCGGGAGAACCCAAACCGGGGAGCTGTTTTTT. It specifies CASSPSGRTQTGELFF.

The chain joins TRBV10-3 to TRBJ2-1; 7 nucleotides match TRBD1. The CDR3 is 13 amino acids. Per germline, CDR1 ENHRY and CDR2 SYGVKD. J gave up 10 bases and V 2 bases, and 5 bases lay outside the gene matches. Here the CDR3 reads CAISEQGGVEQFF. Here the CDR3 DNA reads TGTGCCATCAGTGAGCAAGGGGGCGTGGAGCAGTTCTTC.

This clone has just a few counts. This chain uses TRBV18 with TRBJ1-1, with TRBD1 matching 7 bases. The V gene end was trimmed by 4 bases and the J gene end by 5 bases; junction bases not matched to a gene: 13. The CDR3 has 16 amino acids. Germline assignment: CDR1 KGHSH and CDR2 LQKENI. CDR3 loop: CASSRPLNRGGTEAFF. The CDR3 DNA sequence: TGTGCCAGCTCACGACCCCTAAACAGGGGTGGAACTGAAGCTTTCTTT.

V and J are TRBV7-9 and TRBJ2-3; TRBD2 matches 16 bases. Trimming at V came to 3 bases and at J to 5 bases, leaving 5 bases not matched to a gene. The CDR3 totals 17 residues. From germline, CDR1 is SEHNR and CDR2 FQNEAQ (reference sequence). As DNA, the CDR3 is TGTGCCAGCAGCTTTGGGACTAGCGGGAGGGCCATAGATACGCAGTATTTT. It codes for CASSFGTSGRAIDTQYF.

This clone was seen a handful of times. The chain is built from TRBV18 and TRBJ2-3, with TRBD1 matching over 7 bases. Per germline, CDR1 KGHSH and CDR2 LQKENI. The trim removed 6 bases at V and 0 bases at J, leaving 6 bases unmatched. CDR3 size: 15 residues. CDR3 amino acids: CASSNRGPSTDTQYF. The CDR3 coding sequence is TGTGCCAGCTCGAACAGGGGTCCAAGCACAGATACGCAGTATTTT.

The J gene is TRBJ2-1, the V gene TRBV5-5; TRBD2 matches at 8 bases. This CDR3 has 20 residues. The germline V gene has CDR1 SGHKS and CDR2 YYEKEE (reference sequence). V lost 5 bases and J lost 2; bases outside the gene matches: 21. As DNA, the CDR3 is TGTGCCAGCAGACCGGAAACGACTAGCGTAGAAACAAGGACCTACAATGAGCAGTTCTTC. Protein: CASRPETTSVETRTYNEQFF.

The rearrangement joins TRBV18 to TRBJ2-5; the match to TRBD1 covers 9 bases. CDR1 and CDR2 from the germline V gene are KGHSH and LQKENI. The CDR3 is 14 residues long. After removal of 3 bases from V and 2 bases from J, the junction contained 1 base not matched to a gene. The CDR3 bases are TGTGCCAGCTCACCGGGACAGGGACAAGAGACCCAGTACTTC. Its protein product is CASSPGQGQETQYF.

The rearrangement joins TRBV6-1 to TRBJ2-3; D is undetermined. The germline V gene has CDR1 MNHNS and CDR2 SASEGT. The CDR3 extends over 12 amino acids. The V and J ends lost 2 bases and 3 bases respectively, with 3 bases between them. CDR3 nucleotide sequence: TGTGCCAGCAGTGAAACTACAGATACGCAGTATTTT. It encodes CASSETTDTQYF.

In its sample, this clone was seen a few times. This chain links TRBV5-4 with TRBJ2-5; the match to TRBD2 covers 7 bases. Germline values: CDR1 SGHNT, CDR2 YYREEE (reference sequence). The CDR3 length is 13 residues. The J segment lost 2 bases and the V segment lost 6 bases, leaving 4 bases of the junction unmatched. CDR3 bases: TGTGCCAGCACCACGCGGGGGCAAGAGACCCAGTACTTC. Its translation is CASTTRGQETQYF.

There are a few counts of this clone. The rearrangement uses TRBV7-9 and TRBJ1-1; D is undetermined. Germline V lookup: CDR1 SEHNR, CDR2 FQNEAQ (reference sequence). This CDR3 contains 13 residues. Between the trimmed V and J ends, which lost 1 base and 1 base, there was a span of 4 bases. The CDR3: CASSLDRNTEAFF. CDR3 nucleotide sequence: TGTGCCAGCAGCTTAGACAGGAACACTGAAGCTTTCTTT.

The rearrangement joins TRBV14 to TRBJ1-2; D may be TRBD1 (6 bases). Germline V gene lookup returns CDR1 SGHDN and CDR2 FVKESK. Trimming left V 0 bases short and J 1 base short, with 12 bases between. The CDR3 loop spans 16 amino acids. This CDR3 is CASSQDSRGYNYGYTF. The CDR3, as DNA: TGTGCCAGCAGCCAAGATTCCAGGGGATATAACTATGGCTACACCTTC.

DNA of the CDR3: TGTGCCAGCTCACCGGGTCGTGGGGAGCGAGGGTATGGCTACACCTTC. This translates into CASSPGRGERGYGYTF. The chain has TRBV18 and TRBJ1-2; unclear D gene. The germline V and J ends were trimmed by 3 bases and 5 bases, with 19 bases remaining between them. The germline V gene encodes CDR1 KGHSH and CDR2 LQKENI. The CDR3 covers 16 residues.

The chain joins TRBV27 to TRBJ2-3, with D maybe TRBD2 (5 bases). The CDR3 is made up of 14 amino acids. Trimming took 5 bases from V and 4 from J, leaving 13 bases between them. The V gene's germline CDR1 is MNHEY and CDR2 SMNVEV (reference sequence). This CDR3 is CASSEGIEADTQYF. DNA of the CDR3: TGTGCCAGCAGTGAGGGCATAGAGGCAGATACGCAGTATTTT.

Comments on this clone: At one boundary the junction diverges from the germline segment, which might be a read error. Other DNA sequences in this specimen translate into the identical CDR3. The chain joins TRBV4-2 to TRBJ2-7; 7 bases line up with TRBD1. This CDR3 is built from 14 residues. Germline V gives CDR1 LGHNA, CDR2 YNFKEQ. The CDR3 protein is CASRPGQVVGEQYF. CDR3 coding DNA: TGTGCCAGCAGGCCCGGACAGGTCGTAGGCGAGCAATACTTC.

This chain uses TRBV4-2 with TRBJ2-1, with 8 bases aligning to TRBD2. Per germline, CDR1 LGHNA and CDR2 YNFKEQ. With 0 bases clipped from V and 0 bases from J, the junction kept 10 bases outside the gene matches. The CDR3 loop spans 19 amino acids. This CDR3 is CASSQERVAGLSSYNEQFF. CDR3 sequence (DNA): TGTGCCAGCAGCCAAGAAAGGGTAGCGGGGCTGAGCTCCTACAATGAGCAGTTCTTC.